The 30 T cell receptor beta chains below all came from one sample that was sequenced in a study of T cell clones after liver transplantation. The assay was immunoSEQ multiplex PCR, and TCRdb's table has in-frame clones only and misses some. The sample lists just under 60,000 clones, 70% occurring once. The material was CD4+ T cells from blood, obtained at the approximately 16-month timepoint. These receptors came from a human patient who received a liver transplant. Some T cells may originate from the graft donor.

In nucleotides, the CDR3 is TGTGCCAGCAGCTCTAGACAGGGAGGGGATAACTATGGCTACACCTTC. Protein sequence: CASSSRQGGDNYGYTF. The chain uses TRBV7-2 and TRBJ1-2; TRBD1 matches at 7 bases. The CDR3 has 16 amino acids. Germline V gives CDR1 SGHTA, CDR2 FQGNSA. The V and J ends lost 4 bases and 1 base, in that order; junction bases with no gene match: 9.

V and J are TRBV7-8 and TRBJ2-1, with D perhaps TRBD1 or TRBD2 (5 bases each). CDR1 and CDR2 (germline): SGHVS, FQNEAQ. This CDR3 is built from 15 residues. V was trimmed by 2 bases and J by 6 bases, leaving 14 bases between them. This chain's CDR3 is CASSLSSGHGNEQFF. CDR3 nucleotides: TGTGCCAGCAGCTTATCCTCGGGGCACGGCAATGAGCAGTTCTTC.

This CDR3 reads CASRGQVNTGELFF. Written as DNA, the CDR3 is TGTGCCAGCAGGGGGCAAGTCAACACCGGGGAGCTGTTTTTT. V and J are TRBV6-1 and TRBJ2-2, with D perhaps matching TRBD1 (5 bases). From germline, CDR1 is MNHNS and CDR2 SASEGT. Trimming took 6 bases from V and 2 from J, leaving 10 bases between them. The CDR3 sequence is 14 residues long.

The CDR3 DNA reads as TGTGCCAGCAGTGCCCTTGCGGGGGTCGACACCGGGGAGCTGTTTTTT. Protein product: CASSALAGVDTGELFF. The J gene is TRBJ2-2, the V gene TRBV6-1; 7 bases match TRBD2. The V segment lost 4 bases and the J segment 3 bases; nucleotides outside the gene matches: 8. In germline, CDR1 is MNHNS, CDR2 SASEGT. The CDR3 loop spans 16 amino acids.

This clone has only one observation. The rearrangement joins TRBV5-1 to TRBJ2-3; D call uncertain. Looked up from germline, CDR1 is SGHRS and CDR2 is YFSETQ. V lost 0 bases and J lost 0, with 11 bases in between. The CDR3 runs 16 residues. DNA of the CDR3: TGCGCCAGCAGCTTGGGAGACACCCCTAGCACAGATACGCAGTATTTT. This translates into CASSLGDTPSTDTQYF.

In nucleotides, the CDR3 is TGCGCCAGCAGCTTGGTGTCCGGAGGAGGAGAGACCCAGTACTTC. It codes for CASSLVSGGGETQYF. The chain carries TRBV5-1 and TRBJ2-5; perhaps TRBD2 as D (5 bases). Germline V CDR1 and CDR2: SGHRS, YFSETQ. The V and J ends lost 0 bases and 4 bases respectively, with 13 bases between them. This CDR3 is built from 15 residues.

The chain links TRBV27 to TRBJ1-2; 10 positions agree with TRBD1. This CDR3 contains 14 residues. The germline CDR1 and CDR2 sequences are MNHEY and SMNVEV (reference sequence). V trimming: 6 bases; J trimming: 0 bases; junction bases outside the gene matches: 1. The CDR3 here is CASRGTGANYGYTF. The CDR3 coding sequence is TGTGCCAGCAGAGGGACAGGGGCTAACTATGGCTACACCTTC.

Only a few counts were recorded for this clone. The chain uses TRBV5-6 and TRBJ2-5, with 9 bases lining up with TRBD1. The germline V gene encodes CDR1 SGHDT and CDR2 YYEEEE. CDR3 length equals 16 residues. With 4 bases clipped from V and 4 bases from J, the junction kept 11 bases outside the gene matches. CDR3 sequence reads: CASSGTGGAQGETQYF. In DNA form, the CDR3 reads TGTGCCAGCAGCGGAACAGGGGGCGCTCAGGGAGAGACCCAGTACTTC.

This clone was detected only once. In DNA form, the CDR3 reads TGCAGTGCGCCTATTGGGGATGGCTACACCTTC. As protein: CSAPIGDGYTF. The chain is built from TRBV20-1 and TRBJ1-2; the D is unclear. The CDR3 is 11 residues long. Trimming removed 6 bases from V and 6 bases from J, with 11 bases in between. Germline CDR1 and CDR2: DFQATT and SNEGSKA (reference sequence).

The DNA of the CDR3 is TGCAGCGTTTTATGGACTAGACAAGTTGAGCAGTTCTTC. This codes for CSVLWTRQVEQFF. The chain recombines TRBV29-1 with TRBJ2-1; 7 positions agree with TRBD2. Germline lookup yields CDR1 SQVTM and CDR2 ANQGSEA. The length of the CDR3 is 13 residues. Trimming removed 5 bases from V and 9 bases from J; junction bases left unmatched: 10.

The chain carries TRBV5-6 and TRBJ1-3; D unresolved. V was shortened by 0 bases and J by 0 bases, with 4 bases between the two germline ends. Per germline, CDR1 SGHDT and CDR2 YYEEEE. The CDR3 length is 14 residues. The CDR3 DNA reads TGTGCCAGCAGCTTGGACCTCTCTGGAAACACCATATATTTT. Translation gives CASSLDLSGNTIYF. Full variable domain (missing parts from reference TRBV5-6 and TRBJ1-3): DAGVTQSPTHLIKTRGQQVTLRCSPKSGHDTVSWYQQALGQGPQFIFQYYEEEERQRGNFPDRFSGHQFPNYSSELNVNALLLGDSALYLCASSLDLSGNTIYFGEGSWLTVV.

The V and J genes are TRBV6-5 and TRBJ2-1; no reliable D call. This CDR3 has 15 amino acids. The germline V gene has CDR1 MNHEY and CDR2 SVGAGI. Trimming pared 6 bases from V and 6 bases from J, leaving 18 bases between. CDR3: CASSFRPLETNEQFF. The CDR3 nucleotides read TGTGCCAGCAGCTTCAGGCCCCTCGAGACCAATGAGCAGTTCTTC.

The J gene is TRBJ1-3, the V gene TRBV19; TRBD1 agrees at 9 bases. Per the germline V gene, CDR1 is LNHDA and CDR2 is SQIVND (reference sequence). V lost 4 bases, J lost 2 bases, and 6 bases stayed unmatched. The CDR3 has 16 residues. The CDR3, as DNA: TGTGCCAGTAGTACCCGCGGACAGGGGACTGGAAACACCATATATTTT. Its protein is CASSTRGQGTGNTIYF.

This clone was recorded a few times. CDR3 loop: CAWSGQGATEAFF. The CDR3 DNA is TGTGCCTGGTCGGGACAGGGGGCCACTGAAGCTTTCTTT. The J gene is TRBJ1-1, the V gene TRBV30, with TRBD1 matching over 12 bases. V trimming: 5 bases; J trimming: 4 bases; junction bases outside the gene matches: 2. CDR3 length: 13 amino acids. Germline V lookup: CDR1 GTSNPN, CDR2 SVGIG (reference sequence).

The CDR3 DNA is TGCAGCGTTGGGAGGGGTGACAGGGTGAGCTCCTACGAGCAGTACGTC. As protein: CSVGRGDRVSSYEQYV. The chain links TRBV29-1 to TRBJ2-7, with D possibly TRBD1 on 7 matching bases. This CDR3 has 16 amino acids. Germline CDR1 and CDR2: SQVTM and ANQGSEA. V gave up 4 bases and J gave up 0 bases, with 19 bases separating them.

The chain has TRBV13 and TRBJ1-2, with 9 bases identical to TRBD1. The junction had 0 bases not matched to a gene; V was cut back by 0 bases and J by 4 bases. The CDR3 length is 14 residues. Germline CDR1 reads PRHDT; CDR2 reads FYEKMQ (reference sequence). The CDR3 DNA reads TGTGCCAGCAGCTTAGGGACAGGGGGCTATGGCTACACCTTC. Amino acids: CASSLGTGGYGYTF.

The V and J genes are TRBV7-2 and TRBJ2-7, with unresolved D. Trimming removed 4 bases at V and 6 bases at J, with 13 bases between. This CDR3 has 13 amino acids. Germline V gene sequence: CDR1 SGHTA, CDR2 FQGNSA. This CDR3 reads CASSWQGSGEQYF. As DNA, the CDR3 is TGTGCCAGCAGCTGGCAAGGGTCAGGCGAGCAGTACTTC.

V is TRBV6-1 and J is TRBJ2-7; D unresolved. CDR3 length: 13 residues. CDR1 is MNHNS and CDR2 is SASEGT in the germline V gene. The V and J ends lost 2 bases and 2 bases respectively, with 7 bases between them. CDR3 bases: TGTGCCAGCAGTGAACGGCAGACCTACGAGCAGTACTTC. Amino acids: CASSERQTYEQYF.

This chain uses TRBV19 with TRBJ2-1; a weak D match, TRBD1 (7 bases). With 3 bases removed from V and 4 bases from J, the gap between germline ends came to 16 bases. CDR1 is LNHDA, CDR2 SQIVND, per germline (reference sequence). CDR3 length: 16 residues. CDR3 sequence: CASSIMATGRYNEQFF. CDR3 DNA: TGTGCCAGTAGTATTATGGCGACAGGGAGGTACAATGAGCAGTTCTTC.

The genes are TRBV11-2 and TRBJ2-2, with 8 bases lining up with TRBD1. Germline V gives CDR1 SGHAT, CDR2 FQNNGV. The CDR3 consists of 17 residues. Trimming at V came to 3 bases and at J to 5 bases, leaving 11 bases not matched to a gene. DNA of the CDR3: TGTGCCAGCAGCTTCCCCCGGGACAGGTGGGGGACCGGGGAGCTGTTTTTT. Its protein product is CASSFPRDRWGTGELFF.

Within the sample, this clone is medium-sized. J is TRBJ2-7 and V is TRBV6-1; no definite D call. V was pared by 4 bases and J by 1 base, with 8 bases between. The CDR3 runs to 13 residues. CDR1 MNHNS and CDR2 SASEGT come from the germline V gene. The CDR3 reads CASSASYSYEQYV. In DNA, the CDR3 is TGTGCCAGCAGTGCCAGCTATTCCTACGAGCAGTACGTC.

The rearrangement uses TRBV7-8 and TRBJ2-3, with 13 bases fitting TRBD2. V was clipped by 2 bases and J by 4 bases; unmatched bases: 9. This CDR3 region has 18 residues. In germline, CDR1 is SGHVS, CDR2 FQNEAQ. This CDR3 reads CASSLQTSGGFWADTQYF. The CDR3 DNA reads as TGTGCCAGCAGCTTACAGACTAGCGGGGGGTTCTGGGCAGATACGCAGTATTTT.

This clone turned up a few times. The rearrangement uses TRBV5-6 and TRBJ2-5; 8 nucleotides align to TRBD1. V gave up 4 bases and J gave up 5 bases; unmatched junction bases: 7. The CDR3 is made up of 14 amino acids. Germline lookup yields CDR1 SGHDT and CDR2 YYEEEE. This chain's CDR3 is CASSPGGRPETQYF. The CDR3 DNA sequence: TGTGCCAGCAGCCCAGGGGGCAGGCCGGAGACCCAGTACTTC.

This clone was observed a single time. The chain couples TRBV30 to TRBJ2-1; D is ambiguous. This CDR3 has 14 amino acids. The germline V and J ends were trimmed by 2 bases and 0 bases, with 8 bases remaining between them. The germline V gene encodes CDR1 GTSNPN and CDR2 SVGIG (reference sequence). Here the CDR3 reads CAWSKGSSYNEQFF. The CDR3 DNA is TGTGCCTGGAGTAAGGGCAGCTCCTACAATGAGCAGTTCTTC.

This clone came up a few times. The chain recombines TRBV28 with TRBJ1-6; D is unresolved. Germline CDR1 reads MDHEN; CDR2 reads SYDVKM. The CDR3 is 13 amino acids. V was pared by 6 bases and J by 6 bases, with 9 bases between. The CDR3 is CASSRDGNSPLHF. The CDR3 DNA reads TGTGCCAGCAGCCGCGACGGTAATTCACCCCTCCACTTT.

The rearrangement links TRBV7-2 to TRBJ2-7, with 9 bases identical to TRBD1. Germline CDR1 and CDR2: SGHTA and FQGNSA. Trimming at V came to 5 bases and at J to 5 bases, leaving 16 bases not matched to a gene. This CDR3 has 17 residues. The CDR3 protein is CASSPPSAGTGRDEQYF. CDR3 nucleotides: TGTGCCAGCAGCCCTCCCTCTGCCGGGACAGGGCGGGACGAGCAGTACTTC.

The V gene is TRBV7-2, the J gene TRBJ1-2; TRBD1 matches 8 bases. The CDR3 runs to 15 residues. The trim removed 5 bases at V and 5 bases at J, leaving 10 bases unmatched. Germline V CDR1 and CDR2: SGHTA, FQGNSA. The CDR3 bases are TGTGCCAGCAGCCTCACGTTTACAGGGGGATATGGCTACACCTTC. Translated, it gives CASSLTFTGGYGYTF.

The V call is TRBV5-8, the J call TRBJ2-3, with D tentatively TRBD1 or TRBD2 (6 bases each). The germline V gene encodes CDR1 SGHTS and CDR2 YDEGEE. V lost 2 bases and J 4 bases, leaving 11 bases between the germline ends. This CDR3 region has 14 residues. The CDR3 bases are TGTGCCAGCAGCTTTACGGGGGCGGCAGATACGCAGTATTTT. The encoded protein is CASSFTGAADTQYF.

The chain is built from TRBV29-1 and TRBJ1-2; D gene unclear. The CDR3 totals 13 residues. V shed 6 bases and J shed 0 bases, with 11 bases lying between them. Germline-derived CDR1 and CDR2 are SQVTM and ANQGSEA. The DNA of the CDR3 is TGCAGCGTGGGAGATGTAGCTAACTATGGCTACACCTTC. This codes for CSVGDVANYGYTF.

There are a few counts of this clone. This rearrangement joins TRBV28 to TRBJ2-6, with D tentatively TRBD1 (6 bases). The V end was cut by 6 bases, the J end by 1 base, with 19 bases between. In germline, CDR1 is MDHEN, CDR2 SYDVKM. The CDR3 runs to 18 residues. CDR3 in DNA: TGTGCCAGCAGCCCTGGGGCAGGGGTTGTATCTGGGGCCAACGTCCTGACTTTC. It is translated as CASSPGAGVVSGANVLTF.